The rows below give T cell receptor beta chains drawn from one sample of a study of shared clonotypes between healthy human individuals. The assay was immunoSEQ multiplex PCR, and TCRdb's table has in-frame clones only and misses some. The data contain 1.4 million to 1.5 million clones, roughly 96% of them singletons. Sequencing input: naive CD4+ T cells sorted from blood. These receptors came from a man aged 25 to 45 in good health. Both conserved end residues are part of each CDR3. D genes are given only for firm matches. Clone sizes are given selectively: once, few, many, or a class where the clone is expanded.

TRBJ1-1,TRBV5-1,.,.,TGCGCCAGCAGCTTGGGGGTGAGGGAGGCTGAAGCTTTCTTT,CASSLGVREAEAFF
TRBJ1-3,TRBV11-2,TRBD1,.,TGTGCCAGCAGCTTAGATGGTTTTTGGGGACAGGGTCGACCTGGAAACACCATATATTTT,CASSLDGFWGQGRPGNTIYF
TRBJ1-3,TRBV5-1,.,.,TGCGCCAGCAGCTTGGGGGACCCCGGGACTGGAAACACCATATATTTT,CASSLGDPGTGNTIYF
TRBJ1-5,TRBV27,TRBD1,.,TGTGCCAGCAGTTTGCGACAGGGGGATCAGCCCCAGCATTTT,CASSLRQGDQPQHF
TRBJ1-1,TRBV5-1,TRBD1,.,TGCGCCAGCAGCTCCAGGACAGGGGGCGGGACTGAAGCTTTCTTT,CASSSRTGGGTEAFF
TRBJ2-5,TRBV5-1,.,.,TGCGCCAGCAGCCTACAGGGATACCAAGAGACCCAGTACTTC,CASSLQGYQETQYF
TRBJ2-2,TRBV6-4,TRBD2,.,TGTGCCAGCCAAGGCGGGGCTAGCGGGAGTCCAAGGTGGACCGGGGAGCTGTTTTTT,CASQGGASGSPRWTGELFF
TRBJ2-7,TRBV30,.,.,TGTGCCTGGAGTGGGTCTCCCTACGAGCAGTACTTC,CAWSGSPYEQYF
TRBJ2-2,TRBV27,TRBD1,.,TGTGCCAGCAGTTTAGAGGGACAGGGGGCTAAGGCCGGGGAGCTGTTTTTT,CASSLEGQGAKAGELFF
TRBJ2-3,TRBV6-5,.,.,TGTGCCAGCAGTTATTTTAGGCGGGCAGATACGCAGTATTTT,CASSYFRRADTQYF
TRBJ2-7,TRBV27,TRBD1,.,TGTGCCAGCAGCTGGGACAGGGTAGGCGAGCAGTACTTC,CASSWDRVGEQYF
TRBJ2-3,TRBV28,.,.,TGTGCCAGCAGGGAAGGAGATACGCAGTATTTT,CASREGDTQYF
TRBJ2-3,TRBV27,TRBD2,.,TGTGCCAGCAGTTCCCTTGGGCCTAGCGGGAACACAGATACGCAGTATTTT,CASSSLGPSGNTDTQYF
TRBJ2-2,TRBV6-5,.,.,TGTGCCAGCAGTACCTTACAGGGAACCGGGGAGCTGTTTTTT,CASSTLQGTGELFF
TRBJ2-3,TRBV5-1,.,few,TGCGCCAGCAGCTTGGGACGCGGGATAAGCACAGATACGCAGTATTTT,CASSLGRGISTDTQYF
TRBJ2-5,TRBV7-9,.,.,TGTGCCAGCAGCGACTTCCAAGAGACCCAGTACTTC,CASSDFQETQYF
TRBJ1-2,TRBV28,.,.,TGTGCCAGCAGTTTAATGGGGGACTATGGCTACACCTTC,CASSLMGDYGYTF
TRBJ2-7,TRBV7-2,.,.,TGTGCCAGCAGCATGCAAAGCACCACCTACGAGCAGTACTTC,CASSMQSTTYEQYF
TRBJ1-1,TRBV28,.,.,TGTGCCAGCAGTTCCGTCCCGGAGAACACTGAAGCTTTCTTT,CASSSVPENTEAFF
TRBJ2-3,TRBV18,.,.,TGTGCCAGCTCCCCCTCGTCCGCAGATACGCAGTATTTT,CASSPSSADTQYF
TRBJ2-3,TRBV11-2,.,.,TGTGCCAGCAGTTATATCCGAGATACGCAGTATTTT,CASSYIRDTQYF
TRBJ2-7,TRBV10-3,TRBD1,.,TGTGCCATCAGTGGACAGGGCAGGTCCTACGAGCAGTACTTC,CAISGQGRSYEQYF
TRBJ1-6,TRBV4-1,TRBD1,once,TGCGCCAGCAGCCAAGGGACAGGGGATTATAATTCACCCCTCCACTTT,CASSQGTGDYNSPLHF
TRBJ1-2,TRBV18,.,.,TGTGCCAGCTCACCACCAAGTCAGGGGAACTATGGCTACACCTTC,CASSPPSQGNYGYTF
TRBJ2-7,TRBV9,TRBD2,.,TGTGCCAGCAGCGTGGGGAGCGGGACTTTAGAGGTGCACGAGCAGTACTTC,CASSVGSGTLEVHEQYF
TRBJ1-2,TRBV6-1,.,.,TGTGCCAGCAGTGAAGGGCCACCTTCGATCTATGGCTACACCTTC,CASSEGPPSIYGYTF
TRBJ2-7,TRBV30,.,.,TGTGCCTGGAGCGCCGGAAGCGGTAGCTCCTACGAGCAGTACTTC,CAWSAGSGSSYEQYF
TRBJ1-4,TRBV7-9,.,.,TGTGCCAGCAGTTCTAGGGTGAGGGATGAAAAACTGTTTTTT,CASSSRVRDEKLFF
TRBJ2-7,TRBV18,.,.,TGTGCCAGCTCCTCAGAGACGATGATAAACTCCTACGAGCAGTACTTC,CASSSETMINSYEQYF
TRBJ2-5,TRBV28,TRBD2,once,TGTGCCAGCAGTCTCGCGGGACTAGCGGGAGGTGAGACCCAGTACTTC,CASSLAGLAGGETQYF
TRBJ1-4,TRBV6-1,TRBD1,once,TGTGCCAGCAGGGACAGGGGGTTTGAAAAACTGTTTTTT,CASRDRGFEKLFF
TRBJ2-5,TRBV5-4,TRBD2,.,TGTGCCAGCAGCCCAGCTAGCGGCCAAGAGACCCAGTACTTC,CASSPASGQETQYF
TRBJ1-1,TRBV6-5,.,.,TGTGCCAGCAGTCCCCGGGGGGGGACAAACACTGAAGCTTTCTTT,CASSPRGGTNTEAFF
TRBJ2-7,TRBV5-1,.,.,TGCGCCAGCAGCTTGTTGGGCAGCAACTACGAGCAGTACTTC,CASSLLGSNYEQYF
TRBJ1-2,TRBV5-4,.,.,TGTGCCAGCAGCGGGGAAAGGAGGGGAAAGGGCTACACCTTC,CASSGERRGKGYTF
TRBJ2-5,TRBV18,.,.,TGTGCCAGCTCACCTCAGGGCCAAGAGACCCAGTACTTC,CASSPQGQETQYF
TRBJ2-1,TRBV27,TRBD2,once,TGTGCCAGCAGGTTTCCCGCTAGCGGGAGCTACAATGAGCAGTTCTTC,CASRFPASGSYNEQFF
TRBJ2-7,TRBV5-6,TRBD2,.,TGTGCCAGCAGCTTTTCCCCTAGCGGGAGTTACGAGCAGTACTTC,CASSFSPSGSYEQYF
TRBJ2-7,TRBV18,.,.,TGTGCCAGCTCACCGTCAGGCTCCTACGAGCAGTACTTC,CASSPSGSYEQYF
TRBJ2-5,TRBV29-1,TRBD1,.,TGCAGCGTTGCGCAGACAGGGGGGGAGACCCAGTACTTC,CSVAQTGGETQYF
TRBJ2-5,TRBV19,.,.,TGTGCCAGTAGTCCCTGGGTGGGCCGGAGGCAAGAGACCCAGTACTTC,CASSPWVGRRQETQYF
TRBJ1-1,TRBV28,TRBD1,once,TGTGCCAGCAGTACCCCGACAGGGGGCGTCACTGAAGCTTTCTTT,CASSTPTGGVTEAFF
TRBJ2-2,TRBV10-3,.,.,TGTGCCATCACAAGGGACCTCACCGGGGAGCTGTTTTTT,CAITRDLTGELFF
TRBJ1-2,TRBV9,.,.,TGTGCCAGCAGCGTTCTCCCGGGAGGAGAAGATGGCTACACCTTC,CASSVLPGGEDGYTF
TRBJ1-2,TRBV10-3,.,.,TGTGCCATCAGTGTTGCGGGGGCTGTCACCTTC,CAISVAGAVTF
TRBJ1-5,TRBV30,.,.,TGTGCCTGGAGTGTAGGTAATCAGCCCCAGCATTTT,CAWSVGNQPQHF
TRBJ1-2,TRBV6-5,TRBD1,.,TGTGCCAGCAGCCGACCGCCCGGGACAGGGTATGGCTACACCTTC,CASSRPPGTGYGYTF
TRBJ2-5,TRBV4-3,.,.,TGCGCCAGCAGCCAGGGTGCGACAGATCAAGAGACCCAGTACTTC,CASSQGATDQETQYF
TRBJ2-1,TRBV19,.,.,TGTGCCAGTAGTGAAAATGAGCAGTTCTTC,CASSENEQFF
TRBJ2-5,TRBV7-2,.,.,TGTGCCAGCAGCTTGACCGGGACTGGAGAGACCCAGTACTTC,CASSLTGTGETQYF